The clone carrying this T cell receptor (beta chain) was observed a few times. Its specificity is unknown. RNA transcripts provided the source from which TCR beta CDR3 regions were amplified. RT-PCR in the first round (using the HTBI primer set) targeted the TCR CDR3. TCRdb ran MiXCR on the multiplex PCR reads and lists one entry per CDR3 protein. The sample holds about 660,000 distinct CDR3 sequences, roughly 45% seen once. The data derive from a study of T cells in Graves' hyperthyroidism and ophthalmopathy. Whole-study findings and limits: A median about 6.5 months before onset, the model predicted ophthalmopathy. Among clonotypes expanded in thyroid above 0.001, most were also found in blood.

The CDR3 totals 13 residues. With 1 base removed from V and 4 bases from J, the gap between germline ends came to 7 bases. Germline V gene lookup returns CDR1 DFQATT and CDR2 SNEGSKA (reference sequence). Exclusions: uncontrolled infection, other autoimmune disease, pregnancy, lactation. Diagnoses rested on clinical symptoms, serum thyroxine and TRAb, thyroid ultrasound and orbital computed tomography. This sequence was found in an adult man with Graves' disease, either hyperthyroidism or ophthalmopathy (not recorded which). The V gene is TRBV20-1, the J gene TRBJ1-4; unclear D gene. The source material was peripheral blood or thyroid tissue (not recorded which). The CDR3 is CSARGGFNEKLFF. The DNA for the CDR3 is TGCAGTGCTAGAGGGGGATTTAATGAAAAACTGTTTTTT.